The sequence of this T cell receptor (beta chain) was determined in a study of cytomegalovirus exposure and HLA in healthy donors. Study findings and constraints: Altogether, 150 to 200 TCR beta chains were recorded as cytomegalovirus-associated.

As for this clone: What it binds is not known.

13 Jbeta primers and 60 Vbeta primers were used for the PCR. Assay: immunoSEQ multiplex PCR; the TCRdb copy retains only in-frame clones and omits some. The sample yields approximately 93,000 clones, about four fifths seen once. V was pared by 6 bases and J by 7 bases, with 3 bases of the junction left unmatched. Germline V CDR1 and CDR2: DFQATT, SNEGSKA (reference sequence). The CDR3 is 11 residues long. This TCR derives from a woman in her forties in good health and CMV-seronegative. Sequenced: PBMCs. This sequence joins TRBV20-1 and TRBJ2-1, with 7 bases that match TRBD1. The CDR3 DNA reads as TGCAGTGCGAAACAGGGGAATGAGCAGTTCTTC. Translating gives CSAKQGNEQFF.